This T cell receptor beta chain was observed in a study of CD8 T cells in Susac syndrome (dated by TCRdb to between 2018 and 2021). A note on the overall study: Whether CD8+ T cell activation and differentiation in Susac syndrome was antigen driven was tested using repertoire sequencing. The clonality of the CD8+ T cell repertoire was compared across some eleven healthy donors, some 14 Susac syndrome patients and 15 multiple sclerosis patients.

RNA was extracted using the RNeasy kit, and about 0.5 to 1 ug of the RNA was reverse transcribed with random hexamers. TCR beta CDR3 regions were amplified with the immunoSEQ multiplex PCR assay covering 54 Vbeta and 13 Jbeta segments. PCR amplification bias was corrected by using a synthetic template baseline for primer optimization and computational correction. As for the original processing: Reads were assigned to V, D and J genes according to IMGT and analyzed in immunoSEQ Analyzer, with only productive sequences retained. Clonality was computed as one minus Shannon entropy normalized by log2 of the number of productive unique sequences. Public and private clones were assessed among the 100 most prevalent clones of each patient and control. Clones were defined as Susac-specific when absent from the healthy and MS cohorts, from about 1,100 published viral clones and from other ImmuneACCESS disease sequences. Starting from the raw public reads, TCRdb applied fastp trimming at Q25, assembled clones with MiXCR and retained in-frame beta chains. Here each entry gathers all rows of one CDR3 protein and keeps the most common genes and DNA. For this entry, the V and J calls and clone size follow TCRdb and not the study's own pipeline. This sample holds some 22,000 distinct CDR3 sequences; 85% to 95% were observed only once. Under 0.3% of the sample is held by the ten biggest clonotypes.

A note on this clonotype: The antigen it recognizes is unknown. Base quality data are lacking; no much larger clone is found one base away.

The investigation overall reported the following: The study acknowledged that relatively few individuals were included in the TCR sequencing and HLA analysis.

Peripheral blood CD8+ and CD4+ T cells from healthy donors, Susac syndrome patients and multiple sclerosis patients were profiled using high-throughput TCR beta sequencing. Healthy donors were included as age- and sex-matched controls. CD8+ TEMRA cells were enriched by FACS, while bulk CD8+ and CD4+ T cells were purified by magnetic negative isolation. Blood was collected in EDTA tubes and processed within 24 hours, with PBMCs isolated through density gradient centrifugation. PBMCs destined for TCR sequencing were cryopreserved in liquid nitrogen and later thawed in a 37 °C water bath. The sorted or isolated CD4+, CD8+ and CD8+ TEMRA cells reached a purity of at least 90%. Trimming removed 2 bases from V and 5 bases from J, leaving 9 bases between the germline ends. From the germline V gene, CDR1 is MNHEY and CDR2 is SVGAGI. The cysteine opens and the phenylalanine closes a CDR3 of 13 amino acids. The only DNA kept is the CDR3, 39 bases in frame from the first base.

Sequenced: CD8+ T cells from PBMCs. The chain is assembled from TRBV6-5 and TRBJ1-1, with TRBD1 tentatively as D gene (5 bases match). The source of this sequence is a human donor in good health. The CDR3 region reads CASSYGGGTEAFF. The DNA sequence is as follows: TGTGCCAGCAGTTACGGGGGGGGGACTGAAGCTTTCTTT.